The source of this T cell receptor (beta chain) is a study of blood T cell repertoires in COVID-19. On the study more broadly: Italy, Spain and the United States were the sources of the convalescent and acute COVID-19 samples. Sample material is recorded as cDNA or gDNA derived from T cells, B-cell-depleted T cells, or PBMCs.

This CDR3 has 14 residues. The germline V and J ends were trimmed by 2 bases and 4 bases, with 12 bases remaining between them. CDR1 is ENHRY and CDR2 is SYGVKD in the germline V gene. This clone was counted between two and nine times. The authors' processing: Researchers report that nucleated cell counts were estimated from reference gene primer amplification. Clones were read by immunoSEQ multiplex PCR, and TCRdb kept only the in-frame ones, dropping some. V and J calls and clone size are copied from that table; D and trimming were computed from the DNA. There are just under 75,000 clones in the sample; roughly 88% occur only once, and approximately 2.5% lies in the top ten.

Sequenced input: peripheral blood. V is TRBV10-3 and J is TRBJ2-7, with TRBD2 as a possible D gene (6 bases). This TCR derives from a man older than 75 with active or convalescent COVID-19. CDR3 nucleotide sequence: TGTGCCATCAGTGAGGAGGGGAGGACTTACGAGCAGTACTTC. This encodes CAISEEGRTYEQYF.